The rows below give T cell receptor beta chains drawn from one sample of a study of cytomegalovirus exposure and HLA in healthy donors. TCRdb's table, derived via immunoSEQ multiplex PCR, lists solely in-frame clones and lacks some. The profile covers about 130,000 clones, with roughly 70% appearing a single time and 3.5% to 5% taken by the ten largest. The source material was PBMCs. These receptor sequences come from a man aged 18 to 30 in good health and CMV-seropositive. The CDR3 runs from the conserved cysteine through the conserved F or W. D genes are given only for firm matches. Clone size is stated in some rows and not others, as once, few, many or a class when expanded.

>TRBV10-3|few|TRBJ2-2|TRBD2
CAIAGDFTGELFF
TGTGCCATCGCGGGGGACTTCACCGGGGAGCTGTTTTTT
>TRBV30|.|TRBJ1-4|TRBD1
CAWSITGGGYEKLFF
TGTGCCTGGAGTATCACAGGGGGAGGATATGAAAAACTGTTTTTT
>TRBV6-5|few|TRBJ2-2|.
CASSYLGGAAGELFF
TGTGCCAGCAGTTACTTAGGAGGGGCGGCCGGGGAGCTGTTTTTT
>TRBV6-5|.|TRBJ1-3|TRBD1
CASGTGGGNTIYF
TGTGCCAGTGGGACAGGGGGTGGAAACACCATATATTTT
>TRBV7-7|.|TRBJ2-5|.
CASSLVEWAETQYF
TGTGCTAGCAGCTTAGTTGAATGGGCAGAGACCCAGTACTTC
>TRBV5-1|.|TRBJ2-5|.
CASSPRFGRAERGQETQYF
TGCGCCAGCAGCCCCCGATTCGGCAGGGCTGAGCGCGGTCAAGAGACCCAGTACTTC
>TRBV5-1|.|TRBJ2-7|.
CASSGALNEQYF
TGCGCCAGCAGCGGGGCCCTCAACGAGCAGTACTTC
>TRBV6-6|.|TRBJ2-7|TRBD1
CASSYVTGAGQYF
TGTGCCAGCAGTTACGTAACAGGGGCCGGGCAGTACTTC
>TRBV9|.|TRBJ2-1|.
CASARSSYNEQFF
TGTGCCAGCGCCAGGTCCTCCTACAATGAGCAGTTCTTC
>TRBV5-4|once|TRBJ1-2|TRBD1
CASSSLPGQVKTF
TGTGCCAGCAGCTCCTTACCGGGACAGGTGAAAACCTTC
>TRBV9|.|TRBJ2-1|.
CASSVEGIAAGEQFF
TGTGCCAGCAGCGTAGAGGGGATAGCGGCTGGGGAGCAGTTCTTC
>TRBV19|.|TRBJ1-5|TRBD1
CASTPTGWSNQPQHF
TGTGCCAGTACTCCGACAGGGTGGAGCAATCAGCCCCAGCATTTT
>TRBV28|.|TRBJ1-5|.
CASRRQKHQPQHF
TGTGCCAGCAGACGACAGAAACATCAGCCCCAGCATTTT
>TRBV29-1|.|TRBJ2-3|.
CSVEGARSTDTQYF
TGCAGCGTTGAAGGCGCCAGGAGCACAGATACGCAGTATTTT
>TRBV27|once|TRBJ2-1|.
CASSPRTGYNEQFF
TGTGCCAGCAGTCCGCGGACGGGATACAATGAGCAGTTCTTC
>TRBV6-5|.|TRBJ1-2|.
CASSYRGYGYTF
TGTGCCAGCAGCTACCGGGGGTATGGCTACACCTTC
>TRBV4-1|.|TRBJ2-2|.
CASSQLLRSRSTGELFF
TGCGCCAGCAGCCAACTTCTTAGGTCCCGGAGCACCGGGGAGCTGTTTTTT
>TRBV29-1|few|TRBJ2-3|.
CSATTTQVLDTQYF
TGCAGCGCTACGACAACACAGGTATTAGATACGCAGTATTTT
>TRBV28|.|TRBJ2-5|.
CASSLAAPRETQYF
TGTGCCAGCAGTTTAGCAGCCCCCAGGGAGACCCAGTACTTC
>TRBV10-1|.|TRBJ2-1|.
CASSGPGGINNEQFF
TGCGCCAGCAGTGGGCCGGGGGGCATAAACAATGAGCAGTTCTTC
>TRBV4-2|.|TRBJ2-7|.
CASSQVGVYSYEQYF
TGTGCCAGCAGCCAAGTCGGAGTTTACTCCTACGAGCAGTACTTC
>TRBV7-9|.|TRBJ1-2|TRBD1
CASSLEGTGSLRYGYTF
TGTGCCAGCAGCTTAGAAGGGACAGGGAGTTTGCGCTATGGCTACACCTTC
>TRBV10-3|.|TRBJ1-2|TRBD1
CAISSQGGDGYTF
TGTGCCATCAGTTCACAGGGGGGAGATGGCTACACCTTC
>TRBV6-9|.|TRBJ1-5|.
CASSSRDTDQPQHF
TGTGCCAGCAGTTCCCGGGACACCGATCAGCCCCAGCATTTT
>TRBV5-4|.|TRBJ1-1|.
CASSFPRTEAFF
TGTGCCAGCAGCTTCCCCCGGACTGAAGCTTTCTTT
>TRBV5-1|.|TRBJ1-3|.
CASSLAGGTGNTIYF
TGCGCCAGCAGCTTGGCCGGCGGAACTGGAAACACCATATATTTT
>TRBV2|.|TRBJ2-7|.
CASRADGEQYF
TGTGCCAGCAGGGCGGATGGAGAGCAGTACTTC
>TRBV6-5|.|TRBJ1-6|TRBD1
CASSRQGAKNSPLHF
TGTGCCAGCAGTCGACAGGGGGCCAAAAATTCACCCCTCCACTTT
>TRBV6-5|.|TRBJ2-7|TRBD1
CASSSSGGSSYEQYF
TGTGCCAGCAGCTCTTCAGGGGGTAGCTCCTACGAGCAGTACTTC
>TRBV28|few|TRBJ2-4|.
CASSLAEQAKNIQYF
TGTGCCAGCAGTTTGGCGGAACAAGCCAAAAACATTCAGTACTTC
>TRBV2|few|TRBJ1-2|.
CASRDRFGYGYTF
TGTGCCAGCAGAGACAGGTTCGGATATGGCTACACCTTC
>TRBV5-1|few|TRBJ1-5|.
CASSFGGRSNQPQHF
TGCGCCAGCAGCTTTGGGGGGAGAAGCAATCAGCCCCAGCATTTT
>TRBV6-5|.|TRBJ2-7|.
CASSYRYEQYF
TGTGCCAGCAGTTACCGCTACGAGCAGTACTTC
>TRBV7-9|.|TRBJ1-5|TRBD1
CASSFRDRYSNQPQHF
TGTGCCAGCAGCTTTCGGGACAGGTATAGCAATCAGCCCCAGCATTTT
>TRBV28|.|TRBJ1-5|.
CASSDNRSGVRQPQHF
TGTGCCAGCAGTGACAACCGCTCAGGGGTACGGCAGCCCCAGCATTTT
>TRBV4-3|.|TRBJ1-6|.
CASSQVLEVEALHF
TGCGCCAGCAGCCAAGTTCTCGAGGTCGAGGCCCTCCACTTT
>TRBV2|.|TRBJ2-1|TRBD2
CASNPDRGTSGGEQFF
TGTGCCAGCAACCCGGACAGGGGGACTAGCGGGGGGGAGCAGTTCTTC
>TRBV28|.|TRBJ1-4|.
CASSLAENEKLFF
TGTGCCAGCAGTTTAGCGGAAAATGAAAAACTGTTTTTT
>TRBV18|.|TRBJ1-1|TRBD1
CASSSGQGRLAEAFF
TGTGCCAGCTCATCAGGACAGGGTCGGTTAGCTGAAGCTTTCTTT
>TRBV2|.|TRBJ1-6|TRBD1
CASSIDRGNSPLHF
TGTGCCAGCAGTATCGACAGGGGGAATTCACCCCTCCACTTT
>TRBV25-1|.|TRBJ2-1|.
CASRVSGPYNEQFF
TGTGCCAGCAGGGTCAGCGGCCCCTACAATGAGCAGTTCTTC
>TRBV19|few|TRBJ1-1|.
CASSMWGGGEAFF
TGTGCCAGTAGTATGTGGGGGGGCGGTGAAGCTTTCTTT
>TRBV6-5|few|TRBJ2-7|.
CASSYTGSYEQYF
TGTGCCAGCAGTTATACGGGGTCCTACGAGCAGTACTTC
>TRBV6-5|.|TRBJ1-3|.
CASRPSSGPGNTIYF
TGTGCCAGCAGGCCCTCTTCAGGGCCAGGAAACACCATATATTTT
>TRBV6-1|.|TRBJ2-3|TRBD2
CASIIAGGRLGTQYF
TGTGCCAGCATTATAGCGGGGGGCCGGTTGGGGACGCAGTATTTT
>TRBV4-3|.|TRBJ2-1|TRBD2
CASSQGLAGDDEQFF
TGCGCCAGCAGCCAAGGTCTAGCGGGAGATGATGAGCAGTTCTTC